The clone carrying this T cell receptor beta chain is a singleton in its sample. These data come from a study of shared T cell receptors in the human thymus. In germline, CDR1 is MNHEY, CDR2 SVGAGI. The CDR3 contains 15 residues. V lost 0 bases and J lost 3; bases outside the gene matches: 1. Libraries were prepared by immunoSEQ multiplex PCR; TCRdb keeps only in-frame clonotypes and omits some of them. The sample consists of hundreds of thousands of clones, more than 75% of them appearing once. A further study also used this sample, focusing on human thymus T cells.

The sequence came from a boy less than two years old with a congenital heart defect. This rearrangement joins TRBV6-5 to TRBJ2-5; 10 bases map to TRBD2. Sequenced input: thymocytes. The CDR3 coding sequence is TGTGCCAGCAGTTACTCTCTAGCGGGAGAAGAGACCCAGTACTTC. Protein product: CASSYSLAGEETQYF.